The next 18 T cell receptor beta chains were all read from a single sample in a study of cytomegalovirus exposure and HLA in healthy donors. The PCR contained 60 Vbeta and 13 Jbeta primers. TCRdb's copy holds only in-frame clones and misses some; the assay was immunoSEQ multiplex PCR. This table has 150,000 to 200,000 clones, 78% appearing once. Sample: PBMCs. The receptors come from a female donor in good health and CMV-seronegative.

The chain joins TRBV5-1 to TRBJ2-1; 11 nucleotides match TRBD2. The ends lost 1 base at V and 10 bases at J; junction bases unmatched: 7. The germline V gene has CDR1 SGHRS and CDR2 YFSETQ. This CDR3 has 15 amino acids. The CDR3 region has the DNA TGCGCCAGCAGCTTGTTACTAGCGGGGGCGGGGGAGCAGTTCTTC. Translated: CASSLLLAGAGEQFF. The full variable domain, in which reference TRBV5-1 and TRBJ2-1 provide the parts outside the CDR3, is KAGVTQTPRYLIKTRGQQVTLSCSPISGHRSVSWYQQTPGQGLQFLFEYFSETQRNKGNFPGRFSGRQFSNSRSEMNVSTLELGDSALYLCASSLLLAGAGEQFFGPGTRLTVL.

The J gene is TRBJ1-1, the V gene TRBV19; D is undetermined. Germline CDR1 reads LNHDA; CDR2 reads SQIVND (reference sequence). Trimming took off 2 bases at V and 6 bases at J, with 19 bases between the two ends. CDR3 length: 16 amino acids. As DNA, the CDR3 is TGTGCCAGTAGTATACTATCCGGATTGGGTGGAGCTGAAGCTTTCTTT. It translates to CASSILSGLGGAEAFF.

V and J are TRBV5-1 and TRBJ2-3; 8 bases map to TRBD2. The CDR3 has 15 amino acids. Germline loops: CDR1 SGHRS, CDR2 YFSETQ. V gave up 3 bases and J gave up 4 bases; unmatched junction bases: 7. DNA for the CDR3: TGCGCCAGCAGCTCGGGACTAGGGGTCTCAGATACGCAGTATTTT. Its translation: CASSSGLGVSDTQYF.

CDR3 nucleotide sequence: TGCGCCAGCAGCCGTAGGACAGGAGATACGCAGTATTTT. Translation: CASSRRTGDTQYF. The chain is built from TRBV4-1 and TRBJ2-3; TRBD1 agrees at 7 bases. J lost 5 bases, V lost 4 bases, and 3 bases had no gene match. Germline V gene sequence: CDR1 MGHRA, CDR2 YSYEKL. The CDR3 has 13 amino acids.

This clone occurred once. As DNA, the CDR3 is TGTGCCAGCTCAGACAGGGTCCGTGGCTACACCTTC. Its protein product is CASSDRVRGYTF. The V and J genes are TRBV18 and TRBJ1-2; 7 bases are a match to TRBD1. With 5 bases clipped from V and 7 bases from J, the junction kept 4 bases outside the gene matches. The CDR3 contains 12 residues. Germline-derived CDR1 and CDR2 are KGHSH and LQKENI.

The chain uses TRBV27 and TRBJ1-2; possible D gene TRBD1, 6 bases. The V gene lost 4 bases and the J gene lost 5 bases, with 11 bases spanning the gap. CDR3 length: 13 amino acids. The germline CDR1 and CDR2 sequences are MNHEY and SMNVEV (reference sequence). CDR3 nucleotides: TGTGCCAGCAGTTCTCAGGGGTGGTATGGCTACACCTTC. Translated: CASSSQGWYGYTF.

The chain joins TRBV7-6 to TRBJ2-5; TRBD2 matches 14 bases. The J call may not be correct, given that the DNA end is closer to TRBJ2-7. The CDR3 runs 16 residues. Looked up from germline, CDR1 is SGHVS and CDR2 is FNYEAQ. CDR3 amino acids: CASSLGLAGVANEQYF. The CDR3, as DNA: TGTGCCAGCAGCCTGGGACTAGCGGGAGTAGCGAACGAGCAGTACTTC.

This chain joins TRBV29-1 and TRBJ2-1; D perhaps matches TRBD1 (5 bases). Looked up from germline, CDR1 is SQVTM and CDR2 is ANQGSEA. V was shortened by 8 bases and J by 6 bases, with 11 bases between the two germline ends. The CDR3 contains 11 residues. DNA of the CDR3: TGCAGCTTCGACAGCGTCAATGAGCAGTTCTTC. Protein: CSFDSVNEQFF.

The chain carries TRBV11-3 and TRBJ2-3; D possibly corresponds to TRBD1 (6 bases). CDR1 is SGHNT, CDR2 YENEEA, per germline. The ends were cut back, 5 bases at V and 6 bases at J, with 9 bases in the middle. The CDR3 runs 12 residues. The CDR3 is CASSSRGDTQYF. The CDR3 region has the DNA TGTGCCAGCAGCAGCAGGGGCGATACGCAGTATTTT.

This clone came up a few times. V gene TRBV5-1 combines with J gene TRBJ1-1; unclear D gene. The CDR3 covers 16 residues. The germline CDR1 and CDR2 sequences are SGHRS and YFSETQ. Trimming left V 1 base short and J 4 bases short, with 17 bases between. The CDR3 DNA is TGCGCCAGCAGCTTGTTGCAACCTTCTAGAGCCACTGAAGCTTTCTTT. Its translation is CASSLLQPSRATEAFF.

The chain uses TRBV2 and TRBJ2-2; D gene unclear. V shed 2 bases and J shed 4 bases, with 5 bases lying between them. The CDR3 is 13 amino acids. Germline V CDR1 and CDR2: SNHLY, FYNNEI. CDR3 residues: CASSELATGELFF. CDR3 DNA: TGTGCCAGCAGTGAATTGGCCACCGGGGAGCTGTTTTTT. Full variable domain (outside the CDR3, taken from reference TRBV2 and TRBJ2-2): EPEVTQTPSHQVTQMGQEVILRCVPISNHLYFYWYRQILGQKVEFLVSFYNNEISEKSEIFDDQFSVERPDGSNFTLKIRSTKLEDSAMYFCASSELATGELFFGEGSRLTVL.

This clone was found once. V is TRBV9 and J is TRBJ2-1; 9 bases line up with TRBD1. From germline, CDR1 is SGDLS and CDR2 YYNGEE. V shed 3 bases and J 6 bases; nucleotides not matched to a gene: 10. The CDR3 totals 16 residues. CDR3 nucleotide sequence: TGTGCCAGCAGCGCACCCGACAGGGGGTCAGGCAATGAGCAGTTCTTC. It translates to CASSAPDRGSGNEQFF.

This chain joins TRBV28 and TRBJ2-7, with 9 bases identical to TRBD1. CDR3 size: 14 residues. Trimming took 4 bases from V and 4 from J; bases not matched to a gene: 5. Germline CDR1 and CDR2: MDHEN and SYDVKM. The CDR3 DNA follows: TGTGCCAGCAGTTCCGGGACAGGGACATACGAGCAGTACTTC. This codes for CASSSGTGTYEQYF.

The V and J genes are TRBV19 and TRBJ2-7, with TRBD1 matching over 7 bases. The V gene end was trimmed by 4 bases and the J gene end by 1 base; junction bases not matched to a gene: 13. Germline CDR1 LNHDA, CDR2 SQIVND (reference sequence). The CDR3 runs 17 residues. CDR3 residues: CASSKLPGTAQSYEQYF. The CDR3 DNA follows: TGTGCCAGTAGTAAACTTCCCGGGACAGCACAATCCTACGAGCAGTACTTC.

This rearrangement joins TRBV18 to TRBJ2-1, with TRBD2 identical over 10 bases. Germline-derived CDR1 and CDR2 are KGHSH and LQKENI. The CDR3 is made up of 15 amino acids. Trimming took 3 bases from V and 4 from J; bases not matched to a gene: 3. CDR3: CASSPSAGGYNEQFF. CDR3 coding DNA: TGTGCCAGCTCACCTTCAGCGGGAGGGTACAATGAGCAGTTCTTC.

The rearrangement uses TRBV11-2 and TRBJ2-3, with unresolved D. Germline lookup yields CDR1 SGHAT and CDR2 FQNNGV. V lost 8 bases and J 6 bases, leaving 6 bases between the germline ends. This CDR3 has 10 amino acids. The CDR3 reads CASGQDTQYF. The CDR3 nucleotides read TGTGCCAGCGGGCAGGATACGCAGTATTTT.

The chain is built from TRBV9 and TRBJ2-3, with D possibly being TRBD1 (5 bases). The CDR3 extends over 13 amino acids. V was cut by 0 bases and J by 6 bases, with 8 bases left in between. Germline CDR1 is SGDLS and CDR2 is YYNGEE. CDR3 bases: TGTGCCAGCAGCGTAGAGTGGGGCGATACGCAGTATTTT. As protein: CASSVEWGDTQYF.

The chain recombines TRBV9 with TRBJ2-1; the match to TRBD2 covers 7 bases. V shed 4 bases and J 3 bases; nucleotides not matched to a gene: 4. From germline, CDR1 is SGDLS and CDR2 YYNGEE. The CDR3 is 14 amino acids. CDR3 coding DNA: TGTGCCAGCAGCCAGGGAGGGCTCTACAATGAGCAGTTCTTC. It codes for CASSQGGLYNEQFF.